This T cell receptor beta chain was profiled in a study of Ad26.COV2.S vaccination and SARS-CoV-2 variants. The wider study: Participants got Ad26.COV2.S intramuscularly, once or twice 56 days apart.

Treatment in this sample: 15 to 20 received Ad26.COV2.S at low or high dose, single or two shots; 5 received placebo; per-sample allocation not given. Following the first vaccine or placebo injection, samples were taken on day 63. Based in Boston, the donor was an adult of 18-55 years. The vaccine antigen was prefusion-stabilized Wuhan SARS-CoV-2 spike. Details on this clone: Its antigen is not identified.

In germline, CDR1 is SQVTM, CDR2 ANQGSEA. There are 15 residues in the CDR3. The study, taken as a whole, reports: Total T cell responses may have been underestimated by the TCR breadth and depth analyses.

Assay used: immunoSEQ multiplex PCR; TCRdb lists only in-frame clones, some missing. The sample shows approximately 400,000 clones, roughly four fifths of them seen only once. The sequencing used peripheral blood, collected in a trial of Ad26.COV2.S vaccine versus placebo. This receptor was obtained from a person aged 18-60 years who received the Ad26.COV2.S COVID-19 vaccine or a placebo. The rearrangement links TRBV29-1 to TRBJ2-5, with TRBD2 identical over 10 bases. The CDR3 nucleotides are TGCAGTAGTCGGAGAGCGGGAGGGCCTGAAGAGACCCAGTACTTC. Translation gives CSSRRAGGPEETQYF.